The 12 T cell receptor beta chains given below trace back to one sample, sequenced in a study of shared clonotypes between healthy human individuals. Sequencing used immunoSEQ multiplex PCR; TCRdb keeps in-frame clones, though not all of them. The sample holds more than 2,000,000 clones, more than 80% seen once. Sequenced: naive CD4+ T cells sorted from blood. Sample subset: CD45RA+ positively selected. The receptors here all came from a man younger than 30 in good health.

The rearrangement links TRBV9 to TRBJ1-6; D uncertain. CDR1 SGDLS and CDR2 YYNGEE come from the germline V gene. The CDR3 totals 14 residues. V lost 4 bases and J 9 bases, leaving 14 bases between the germline ends. CDR3 region: CASSPLPLGSPLHF. CDR3 in DNA: TGTGCCAGCAGCCCCCTCCCCTTGGGTTCACCCCTCCACTTT.

V is TRBV7-9 and J is TRBJ2-7; 7 bases agree with TRBD1. In germline, CDR1 is SEHNR, CDR2 FQNEAQ (reference sequence). J gave up 2 bases and V 0 bases, and 7 bases lay outside the gene matches. The CDR3 is 16 amino acids. This chain's CDR3 is CASSLALRGRTYEQYF. The CDR3 DNA follows: TGTGCCAGCAGCTTAGCGTTAAGGGGGCGAACCTACGAGCAGTACTTC.

As DNA, the CDR3 is TGTGCCTGGACCAAAGGGGCGAGAGAAGCTTTCTTT. This codes for CAWTKGAREAFF. This chain connects TRBV30 to TRBJ1-1; D is perhaps TRBD1 (5 bases). CDR3 length: 12 amino acids. With 4 bases removed from V and 8 bases from J, the gap between germline ends came to 14 bases. Germline V gene sequence: CDR1 GTSNPN, CDR2 SVGIG (reference sequence).

Of note for this clone: Other DNA sequences in the same sample also yield this CDR3. The genes are TRBV5-1 and TRBJ1-5; D unresolved. The germline V gene has CDR1 SGHRS and CDR2 YFSETQ. CDR3 length: 13 residues. The V end lost 4 bases, the J end lost 5 bases, and 10 bases lay between the germline ends. Here the CDR3 reads CASSPDGYQPQHF. Written as DNA, the CDR3 is TGCGCCAGCAGCCCAGACGGGTATCAGCCCCAGCATTTT.

The CDR3: CASSKDSPTGQPQHF. The DNA for the CDR3 is TGTGCCAGCAGCAAAGACAGCCCGACAGGTCAGCCCCAGCATTTT. The chain couples TRBV5-5 to TRBJ1-5; D is possibly TRBD1 (6 bases). The germline gives CDR1 SGHKS, CDR2 YYEKEE (reference sequence). V lost 4 bases, J lost 6 bases, and 17 bases lay in between. This CDR3 has 15 amino acids.

About this clone: The sample carries other DNA sequences with the same CDR3. The V gene is TRBV7-2, the J gene TRBJ2-5, with D tentatively TRBD1 (5 bases). CDR1 and CDR2 (germline): SGHTA, FQGNSA. The V and J ends lost 2 bases and 2 bases respectively, with 12 bases between them. The CDR3 loop spans 15 amino acids. The CDR3 loop is CASSLSRAGQETQYF. CDR3 nucleotide sequence: TGTGCCAGCAGCTTAAGCCGTGCAGGGCAAGAGACCCAGTACTTC.

Worth noting for this clone: The junction shows a germline mismatch at one end, possibly a read error. This chain links TRBV10-3 with TRBJ2-2, with TRBD2 matching 12 bases. Germline values: CDR1 ENHRY, CDR2 SYGVKD. CDR3 length: 16 amino acids. CDR3 sequence (DNA): TGTGCCATCAGTCGACTAGCGGGGGAGAACTCCGGGGAGCTGTTTTTT. Its protein is CAISRLAGENSGELFF.

The CDR3 DNA reads as TGTGCCAGCAGCTTAGTTGGCTCCTATAATTCACCCCTCCACTTT. This encodes CASSLVGSYNSPLHF. The chain has TRBV7-9 and TRBJ1-6, with D unresolved. CDR1 and CDR2 (germline): SEHNR, FQNEAQ (reference sequence). Trimming left V 1 base short and J 0 bases short, with 4 bases between. The CDR3 totals 15 residues. The whole variable domain, filled in from reference TRBV7-9 and TRBJ1-6, reads DTGVSQNPRHKITKRGQNVTFRCDPISEHNRLYWYRQTLGQGPEFLTYFQNEAQLEKSRLLSDRFSAERPKGSFSTLEIQRTEQGDSAMYLCASSLVGSYNSPLHFGNGTRLTVT.

V gene TRBV19 combines with J gene TRBJ1-6, with D hard to call. This CDR3 has 16 residues. Trimming removed 10 bases from V and 1 base from J, with 17 bases in between. From germline, CDR1 is LNHDA and CDR2 SQIVND (reference sequence). CDR3 in amino acids: CATTDGVGSYNSPLHF. In nucleotides, the CDR3 is TGTGCCACCACCGACGGGGTTGGGTCCTATAATTCACCCCTCCACTTT.

This chain joins TRBV5-1 and TRBJ1-6; D is unresolved. The V end lost 0 bases, the J end lost 8 bases, and 12 bases lay between the germline ends. The CDR3 length is 15 residues. Germline CDR1 SGHRS, CDR2 YFSETQ. The CDR3: CASSLDRETYSPLHF. The CDR3 bases are TGCGCCAGCAGCTTGGATCGGGAGACCTATTCACCCCTCCACTTT.

The V and J genes are TRBV18 and TRBJ2-7; a weak D match, TRBD1 (6 bases). Germline values: CDR1 KGHSH, CDR2 LQKENI. The CDR3 runs to 16 residues. V shed 0 bases and J shed 3 bases, with 15 bases lying between them. CDR3 protein: CASSPPVGGHRYEQYF. The DNA of the CDR3 is TGTGCCAGCTCACCACCGGTTGGGGGCCATCGCTACGAGCAGTACTTC.

V gene TRBV5-1 combines with J gene TRBJ2-3; TRBD2 matches at 13 bases. Germline V CDR1 and CDR2: SGHRS, YFSETQ. This CDR3 region has 17 residues. V was pared by 4 bases and J by 0 bases, with 5 bases of the junction left unmatched. The CDR3, as DNA: TGCGCCAGCAGCGGTGAGACTAGCGGGGGGAGCACAGATACGCAGTATTTT. This codes for CASSGETSGGSTDTQYF.